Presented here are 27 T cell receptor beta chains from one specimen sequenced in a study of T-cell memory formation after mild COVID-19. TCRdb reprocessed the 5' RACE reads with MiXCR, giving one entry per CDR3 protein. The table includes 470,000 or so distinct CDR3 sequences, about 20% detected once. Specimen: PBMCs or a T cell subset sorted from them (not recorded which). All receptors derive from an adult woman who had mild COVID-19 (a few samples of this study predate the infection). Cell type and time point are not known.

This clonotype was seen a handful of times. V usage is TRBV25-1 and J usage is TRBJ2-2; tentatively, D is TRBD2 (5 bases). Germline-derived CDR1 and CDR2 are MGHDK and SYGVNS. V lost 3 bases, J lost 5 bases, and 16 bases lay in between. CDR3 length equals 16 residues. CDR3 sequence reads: CASSETNRAITGELFF. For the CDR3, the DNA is TGTGCCAGCAGTGAGACTAACCGGGCCATAACCGGGGAGCTGTTTTTT.

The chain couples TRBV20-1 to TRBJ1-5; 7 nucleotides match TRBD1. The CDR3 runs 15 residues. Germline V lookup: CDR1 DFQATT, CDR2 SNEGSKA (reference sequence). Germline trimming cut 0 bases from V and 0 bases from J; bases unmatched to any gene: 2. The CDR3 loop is CSARDGTDSNQPQHF. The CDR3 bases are TGCAGTGCTAGAGATGGGACAGATAGCAATCAGCCCCAGCATTTT.

CDR3 in amino acids: CASSGISGGNEQYF. For the CDR3, the DNA is TGCGCCAGCTCGGGTATCAGCGGGGGGAACGAGCAGTACTTC. The chain employs TRBV5-1 and TRBJ2-7; 9 nucleotides agree with TRBD2. With V trimmed by 7 bases and J by 5 bases, 10 bases remained unmatched. This CDR3 region has 14 residues. Germline CDR1 and CDR2: SGHRS and YFSETQ. Using reference TRBV5-1 and TRBJ2-7 for the parts outside the CDR3, the full variable domain is KAGVTQTPRYLIKTRGQQVTLSCSPISGHRSVSWYQQTPGQGLQFLFEYFSETQRNKGNFPGRFSGRQFSNSRSEMNVSTLELGDSALYLCASSGISGGNEQYFGPGTRLTVT.

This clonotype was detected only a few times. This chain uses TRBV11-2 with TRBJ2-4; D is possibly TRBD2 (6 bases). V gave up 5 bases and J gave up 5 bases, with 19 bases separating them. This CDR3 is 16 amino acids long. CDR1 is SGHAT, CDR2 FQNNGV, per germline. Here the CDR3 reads CASSPRPKGGENIQYF. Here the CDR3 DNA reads TGTGCCAGCAGCCCTCGGCCGAAAGGAGGGGAAAACATTCAGTACTTC.

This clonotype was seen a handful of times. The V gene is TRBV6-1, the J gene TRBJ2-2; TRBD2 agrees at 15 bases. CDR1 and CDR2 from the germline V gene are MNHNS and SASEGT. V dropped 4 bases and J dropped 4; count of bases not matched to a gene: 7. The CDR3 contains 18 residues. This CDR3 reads CASSGPGLAGGGTGELFF. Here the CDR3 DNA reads TGTGCCAGCAGTGGGCCGGGACTAGCGGGGGGAGGCACCGGGGAGCTGTTTTTT.

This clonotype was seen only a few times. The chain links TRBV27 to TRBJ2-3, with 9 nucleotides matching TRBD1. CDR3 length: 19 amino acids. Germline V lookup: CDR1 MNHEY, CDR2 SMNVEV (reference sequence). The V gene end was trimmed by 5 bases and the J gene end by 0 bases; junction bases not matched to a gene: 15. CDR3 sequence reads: CASSLAGQGNLFSTDTQYF. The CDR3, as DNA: TGTGCCAGCAGTCTAGCCGGACAGGGGAATCTATTTAGCACAGATACGCAGTATTTT.

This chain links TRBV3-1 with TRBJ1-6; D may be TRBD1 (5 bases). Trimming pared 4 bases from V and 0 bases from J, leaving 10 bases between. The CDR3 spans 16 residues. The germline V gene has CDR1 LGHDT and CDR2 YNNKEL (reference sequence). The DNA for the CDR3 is TGTGCCAGCAGCCTCAGGGTGTACTCCTATAATTCACCCCTCCACTTT. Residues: CASSLRVYSYNSPLHF.

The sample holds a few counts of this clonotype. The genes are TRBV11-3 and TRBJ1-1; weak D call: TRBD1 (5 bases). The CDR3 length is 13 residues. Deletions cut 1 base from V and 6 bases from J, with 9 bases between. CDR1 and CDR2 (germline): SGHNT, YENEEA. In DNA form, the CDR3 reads TGTGCCAGCAGCTTAGGGGGACGGCCTGAAGCTTTCTTT. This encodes CASSLGGRPEAFF.

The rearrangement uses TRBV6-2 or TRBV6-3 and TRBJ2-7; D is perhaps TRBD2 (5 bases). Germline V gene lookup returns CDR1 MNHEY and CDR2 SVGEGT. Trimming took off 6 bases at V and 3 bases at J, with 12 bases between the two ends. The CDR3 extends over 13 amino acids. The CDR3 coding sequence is TGTGCCAGCAGCGACCGGACTGACTACGAGCAGTACTTC. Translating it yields CASSDRTDYEQYF.

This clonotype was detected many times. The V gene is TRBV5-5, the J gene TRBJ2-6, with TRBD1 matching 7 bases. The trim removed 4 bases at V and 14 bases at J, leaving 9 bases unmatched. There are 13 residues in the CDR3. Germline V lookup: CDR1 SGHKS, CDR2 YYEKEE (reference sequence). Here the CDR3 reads CASSRTGQGFLTF. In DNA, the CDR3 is TGTGCCAGCAGCCGGACAGGACAAGGATTCCTGACTTTC.

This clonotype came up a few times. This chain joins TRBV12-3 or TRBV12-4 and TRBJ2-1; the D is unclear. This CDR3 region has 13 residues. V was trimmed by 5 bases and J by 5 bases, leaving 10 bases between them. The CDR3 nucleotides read TGTGCCAGCAGTAAGACACAAAACAATGAGCAGTTCTTC. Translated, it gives CASSKTQNNEQFF.

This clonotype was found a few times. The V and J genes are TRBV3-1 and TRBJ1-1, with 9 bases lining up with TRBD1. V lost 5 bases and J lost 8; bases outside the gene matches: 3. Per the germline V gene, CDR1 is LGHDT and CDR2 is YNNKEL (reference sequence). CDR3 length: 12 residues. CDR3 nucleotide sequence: TGTGCCAGCAGCTACGGGACAGGGGAAGCTTTCTTT. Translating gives CASSYGTGEAFF.

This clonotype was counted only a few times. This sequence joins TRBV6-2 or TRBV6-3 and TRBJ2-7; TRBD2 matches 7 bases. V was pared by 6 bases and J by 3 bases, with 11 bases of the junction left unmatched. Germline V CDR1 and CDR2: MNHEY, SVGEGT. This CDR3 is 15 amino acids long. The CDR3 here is CASRPTAGLFYEQYF. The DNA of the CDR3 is TGTGCCAGCAGGCCTACTGCGGGACTATTCTACGAGCAGTACTTC.

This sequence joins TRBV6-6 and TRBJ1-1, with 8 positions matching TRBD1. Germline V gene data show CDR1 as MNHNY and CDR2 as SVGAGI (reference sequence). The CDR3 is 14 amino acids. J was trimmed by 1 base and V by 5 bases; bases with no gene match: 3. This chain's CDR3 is CASSPTGENTEAFF. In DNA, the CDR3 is TGTGCCAGCAGTCCGACAGGGGAGAACACTGAAGCTTTCTTT.

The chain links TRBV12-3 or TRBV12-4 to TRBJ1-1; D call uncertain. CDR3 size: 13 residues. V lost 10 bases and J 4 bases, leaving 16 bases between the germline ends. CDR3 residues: CATGSEMGTEAFF. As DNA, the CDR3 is TGTGCCACGGGGAGTGAGATGGGCACTGAAGCTTTCTTT.

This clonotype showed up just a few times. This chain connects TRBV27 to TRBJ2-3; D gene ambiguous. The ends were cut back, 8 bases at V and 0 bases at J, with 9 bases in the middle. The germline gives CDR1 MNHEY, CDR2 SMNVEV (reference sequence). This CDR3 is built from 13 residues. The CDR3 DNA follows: TGTGCCAGCCGTACAGCTAGCACAGATACGCAGTATTTT. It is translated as CASRTASTDTQYF.

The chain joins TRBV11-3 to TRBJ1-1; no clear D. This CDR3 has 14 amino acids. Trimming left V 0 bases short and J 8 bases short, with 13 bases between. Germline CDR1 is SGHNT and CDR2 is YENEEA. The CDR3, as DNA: TGTGCCAGCAGCTTAGATTCTATAGTAGAAGAAGCTTTCTTT. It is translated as CASSLDSIVEEAFF. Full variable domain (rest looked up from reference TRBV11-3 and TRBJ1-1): EAGVVQSPRYKIIEKKQPVAFWCNPISGHNTLYWYLQNLGQGPELLIRYENEEAVDDSQLPKDRFSAERLKGVDSTLKIQPAELGDSAVYLCASSLDSIVEEAFFGQGTRLTVV.

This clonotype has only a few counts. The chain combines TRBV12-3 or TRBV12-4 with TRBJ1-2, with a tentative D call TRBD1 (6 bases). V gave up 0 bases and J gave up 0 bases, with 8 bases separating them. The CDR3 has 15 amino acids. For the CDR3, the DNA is TGTGCCAGCAGTTTAGCGGGGGCGGCTAACTATGGCTACACCTTC. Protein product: CASSLAGAANYGYTF.

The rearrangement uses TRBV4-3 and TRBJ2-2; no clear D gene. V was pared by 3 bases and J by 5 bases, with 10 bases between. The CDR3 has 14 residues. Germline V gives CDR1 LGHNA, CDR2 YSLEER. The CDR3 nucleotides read TGCGCCAGCAGCCAGCTTATCCCAACCGGGGAGCTGTTTTTT. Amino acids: CASSQLIPTGELFF.

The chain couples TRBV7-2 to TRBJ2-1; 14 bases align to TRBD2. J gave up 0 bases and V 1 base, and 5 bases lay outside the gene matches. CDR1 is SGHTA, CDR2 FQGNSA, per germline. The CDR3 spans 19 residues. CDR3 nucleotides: TGTGCCAGCAGCTTAGGAAGGACTAGCGGGGGGAGCTCCTACAATGAGCAGTTCTTC. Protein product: CASSLGRTSGGSSYNEQFF. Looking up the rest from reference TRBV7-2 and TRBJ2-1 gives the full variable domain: GAGVSQSPSNKVTEKGKDVELRCDPISGHTALYWYRQSLGQGLEFLIYFQGNSAPDKSGLPSDRFSAERTGGSVSTLTIQRTQQEDSAVYLCASSLGRTSGGSSYNEQFFGPGTRLTVL.

The CDR3, as DNA: TGTGCCAGCAGCCAAGAATGGGCAGGGCTCTACGAGCAGTACTTC. Protein sequence: CASSQEWAGLYEQYF. The V gene is TRBV4-2, the J gene TRBJ2-7, with D perhaps TRBD1 (5 bases). The CDR3 length is 15 residues. With 0 bases removed from V and 3 bases from J, the gap between germline ends came to 12 bases. CDR1 LGHNA and CDR2 YNFKEQ come from the germline V gene.

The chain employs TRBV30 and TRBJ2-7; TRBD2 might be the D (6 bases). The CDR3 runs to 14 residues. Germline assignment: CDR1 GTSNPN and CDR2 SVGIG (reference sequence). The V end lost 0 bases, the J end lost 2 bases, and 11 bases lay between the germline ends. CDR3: CAWSVPTGAYEQYF. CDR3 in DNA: TGTGCCTGGAGTGTACCGACGGGGGCCTACGAGCAGTACTTC.

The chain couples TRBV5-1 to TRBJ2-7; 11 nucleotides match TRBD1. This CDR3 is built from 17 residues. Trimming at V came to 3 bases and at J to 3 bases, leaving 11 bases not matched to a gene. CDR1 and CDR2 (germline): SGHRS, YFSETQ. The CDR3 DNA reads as TGCGCCAGCAGCTACCGGACAGGGGGCGAATTCCACTACGAGCAGTACTTC. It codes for CASSYRTGGEFHYEQYF.

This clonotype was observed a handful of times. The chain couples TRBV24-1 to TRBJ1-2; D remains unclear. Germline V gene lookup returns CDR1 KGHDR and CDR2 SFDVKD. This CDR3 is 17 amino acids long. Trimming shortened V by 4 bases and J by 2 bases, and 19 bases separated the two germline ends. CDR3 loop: CATSDRKGSPANYGYTF. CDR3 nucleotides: TGTGCCACCAGTGACCGTAAGGGAAGCCCGGCCAACTATGGCTACACCTTC.

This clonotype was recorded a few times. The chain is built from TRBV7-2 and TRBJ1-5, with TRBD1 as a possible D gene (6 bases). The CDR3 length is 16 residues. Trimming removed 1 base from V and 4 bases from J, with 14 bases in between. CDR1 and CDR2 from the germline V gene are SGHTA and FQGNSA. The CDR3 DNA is TGTGCCAGCAGCTTAGTGGGGGGGCGCGTGAATCAGCCCCAGCATTTT. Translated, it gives CASSLVGGRVNQPQHF. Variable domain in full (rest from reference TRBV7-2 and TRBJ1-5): GAGVSQSPSNKVTEKGKDVELRCDPISGHTALYWYRQSLGQGLEFLIYFQGNSAPDKSGLPSDRFSAERTGGSVSTLTIQRTQQEDSAVYLCASSLVGGRVNQPQHFGDGTRLSIL.

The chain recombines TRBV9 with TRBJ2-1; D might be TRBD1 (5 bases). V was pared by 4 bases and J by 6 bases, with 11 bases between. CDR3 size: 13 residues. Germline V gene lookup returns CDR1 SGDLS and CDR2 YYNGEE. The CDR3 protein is CASSRQGGNEQFF. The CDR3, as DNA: TGTGCCAGCAGCCGCCAGGGCGGCAATGAGCAGTTCTTC.

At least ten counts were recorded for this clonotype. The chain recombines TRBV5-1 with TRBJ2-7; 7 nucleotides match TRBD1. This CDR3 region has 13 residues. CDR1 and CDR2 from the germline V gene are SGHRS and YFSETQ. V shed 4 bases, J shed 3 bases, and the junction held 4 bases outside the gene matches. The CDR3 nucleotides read TGCGCCAGCAGCGAACCAGGGGGCTACGAGCAGTACTTC. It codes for CASSEPGGYEQYF.